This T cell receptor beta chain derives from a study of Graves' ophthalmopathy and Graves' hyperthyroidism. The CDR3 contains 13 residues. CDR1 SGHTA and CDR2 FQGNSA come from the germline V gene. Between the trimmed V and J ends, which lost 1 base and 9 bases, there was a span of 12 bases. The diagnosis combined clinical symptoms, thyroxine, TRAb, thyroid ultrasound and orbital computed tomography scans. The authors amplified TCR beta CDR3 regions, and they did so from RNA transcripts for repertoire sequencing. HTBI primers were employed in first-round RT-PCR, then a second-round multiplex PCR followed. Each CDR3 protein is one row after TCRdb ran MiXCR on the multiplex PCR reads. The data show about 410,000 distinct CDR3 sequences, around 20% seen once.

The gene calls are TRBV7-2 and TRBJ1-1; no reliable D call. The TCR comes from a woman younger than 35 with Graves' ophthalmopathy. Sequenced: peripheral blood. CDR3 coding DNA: TGTGCCAGCAGCTTAGGTAGGCAGCGAAAAGCTTTCTTT. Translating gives CASSLGRQRKAFF.